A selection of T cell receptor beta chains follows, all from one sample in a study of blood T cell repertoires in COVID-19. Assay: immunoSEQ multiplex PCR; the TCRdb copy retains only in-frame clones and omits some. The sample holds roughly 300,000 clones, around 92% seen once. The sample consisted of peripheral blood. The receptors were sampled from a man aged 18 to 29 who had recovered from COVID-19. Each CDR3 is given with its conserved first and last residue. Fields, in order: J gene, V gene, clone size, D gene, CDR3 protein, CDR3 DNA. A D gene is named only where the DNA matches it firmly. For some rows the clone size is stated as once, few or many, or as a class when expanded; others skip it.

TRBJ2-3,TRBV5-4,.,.,CASSSDLGDTQYF,TGTGCCAGCAGCTCTGACCTCGGGGATACGCAGTATTTT
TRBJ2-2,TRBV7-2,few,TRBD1,CASSFTGGVTGELFF,TGTGCCAGCAGCTTTACAGGGGGCGTCACCGGGGAGCTGTTTTTT
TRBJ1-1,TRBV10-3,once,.,CAIRQKQENTEAFF,TGTGCCATCAGGCAAAAACAGGAGAACACTGAAGCTTTCTTT
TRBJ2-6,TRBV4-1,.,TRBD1,CASSRLTAGTVPSGANVLTF,TGCGCCAGCAGCCGGTTAACCGCCGGGACAGTTCCTTCTGGGGCCAACGTCCTGACTTTC
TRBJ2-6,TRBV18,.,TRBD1,CASSGQGAPGANVLTF,TGTGCCAGCTCAGGACAGGGGGCGCCTGGGGCCAACGTCCTGACTTTC
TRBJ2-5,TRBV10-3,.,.,CAISGTLQETQYF,TGTGCCATCTCCGGGACTCTCCAAGAGACCCAGTACTTC
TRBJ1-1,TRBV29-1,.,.,CSAYRHDTEAFF,TGCAGCGCCTACAGACATGACACTGAAGCTTTCTTT
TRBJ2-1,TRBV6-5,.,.,CASNFGLGQGEFF,TGTGCCAGCAATTTCGGGTTGGGGCAAGGGGAGTTCTTC
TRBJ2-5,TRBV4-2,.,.,CASSQDPRAQYF,TGTGCCAGCAGCCAAGATCCCCGGGCCCAGTACTTC
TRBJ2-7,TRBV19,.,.,CASSILHRSYEQYF,TGTGCCAGTAGTATTTTACACCGATCCTACGAGCAGTACTTC
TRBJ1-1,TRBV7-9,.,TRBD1,CASSLGQENTEAFF,TGTGCCAGCAGCTTGGGACAGGAGAACACTGAAGCTTTCTTT
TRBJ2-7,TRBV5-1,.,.,CASSLITGGSYEQYF,TGCGCCAGCAGCTTGATAACCGGAGGCTCCTACGAGCAGTACTTC
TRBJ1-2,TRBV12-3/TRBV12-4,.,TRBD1,CASSRTGSDGYTF,TGTGCCAGCAGCCGGACAGGCTCGGATGGCTACACCTTC
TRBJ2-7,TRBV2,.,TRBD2,CASSGGGPLEQYF,TGTGCCAGCAGCGGCGGGGGGCCGCTCGAGCAGTACTTC
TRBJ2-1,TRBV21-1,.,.,CASSKWGTIPEQFF,TGTGCCAGCAGCAAATGGGGGACTATCCCAGAGCAGTTCTTC
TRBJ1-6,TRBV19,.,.,CASSGHNSPLHF,TGTGCCAGTAGTGGGCATAATTCACCCCTCCACTTT
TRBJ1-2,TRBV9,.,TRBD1,CASSVQEGGQGYGYTF,TGTGCCAGCAGCGTTCAGGAAGGGGGACAGGGGTATGGCTACACCTTC
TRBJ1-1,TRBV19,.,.,CASSIQGTEAFF,TGTGCCAGTAGTATACAGGGGACTGAAGCTTTCTTT
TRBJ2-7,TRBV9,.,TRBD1,CASSPGQGGPYEQYF,TGTGCCAGCAGCCCAGGACAGGGAGGTCCCTACGAGCAGTACTTC
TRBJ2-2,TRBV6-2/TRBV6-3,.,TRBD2,CASSYASGRANTGELFF,TGTGCCAGCAGTTATGCCAGCGGGAGAGCGAACACCGGGGAGCTGTTTTTT
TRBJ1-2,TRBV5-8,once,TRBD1,CASSRRQGGNYGYTF,TGTGCCAGCAGCCGACGACAGGGGGGGAACTATGGCTACACCTTC
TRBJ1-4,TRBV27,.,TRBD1,CASSPGTGAVKLFF,TGTGCCAGCAGTCCGGGGACAGGGGCCGTAAAACTGTTTTTT
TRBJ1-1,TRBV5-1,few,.,CASSLARGGTVNTEAFF,TGCGCCAGCAGCTTGGCGAGGGGCGGGACTGTGAACACTGAAGCTTTCTTT
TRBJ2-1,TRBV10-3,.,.,CAISEIGEAYNEQFF,TGTGCCATCAGTGAGATAGGGGAAGCCTACAATGAGCAGTTCTTC
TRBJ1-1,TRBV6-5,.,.,CASSYVSTEAFF,TGTGCCAGCAGTTACGTCAGTACTGAAGCTTTCTTT
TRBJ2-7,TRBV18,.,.,CASSPPSSYEQYF,TGTGCCAGCTCACCGCCTAGTTCTTACGAGCAGTACTTC
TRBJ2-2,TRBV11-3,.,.,CASSPLLNGRTGELFF,TGTGCCAGCAGCCCGCTTCTTAATGGGAGAACCGGGGAGCTGTTTTTT
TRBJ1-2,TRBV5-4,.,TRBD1,CASSPDRGGGYTF,TGTGCCAGCAGCCCCGACAGGGGGGGTGGCTACACCTTC
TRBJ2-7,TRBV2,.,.,CASSVDSHSYEQYF,TGTGCCAGCAGCGTGGACTCACATTCCTACGAGCAGTACTTC
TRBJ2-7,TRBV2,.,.,CASSEVRQGGYEQYF,TGTGCCAGCAGTGAAGTCCGGCAGGGGGGCTACGAGCAGTACTTC
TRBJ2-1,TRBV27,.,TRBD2,CASSLWAGGQDEQFF,TGTGCCAGCAGTTTATGGGCGGGGGGGCAGGATGAGCAGTTCTTC
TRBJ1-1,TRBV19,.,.,CASSRTVNTEAFF,TGTGCCAGTAGTCGGACAGTGAACACTGAAGCTTTCTTT
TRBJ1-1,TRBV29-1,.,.,CSVVTRMNTEAFF,TGCAGCGTTGTGACGAGGATGAACACTGAAGCTTTCTTT
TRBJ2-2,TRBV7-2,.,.,CASSVFSYTGELFF,TGTGCCAGCAGCGTTTTCTCTTACACCGGGGAGCTGTTTTTT
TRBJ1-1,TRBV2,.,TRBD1,CASSEDGTGGNTEAFF,TGTGCCAGCAGTGAAGATGGGACAGGGGGGAACACTGAAGCTTTCTTT
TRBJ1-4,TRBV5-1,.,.,CASSSRTDGEKLFF,TGCGCCAGCAGCTCACGGACAGACGGGGAAAAACTGTTTTTT
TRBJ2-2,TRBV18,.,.,CASSSSGELFF,TGTGCCAGCTCGAGCTCCGGGGAGCTGTTTTTT
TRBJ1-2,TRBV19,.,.,CASTSQGLANYGYTF,TGTGCCAGTACTTCCCAGGGTCTAGCTAACTATGGCTACACCTTC
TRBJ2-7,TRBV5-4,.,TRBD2,CASSLDPGLAGGGSYEQYF,TGTGCCAGCAGCTTGGACCCGGGACTAGCGGGAGGTGGGTCCTACGAGCAGTACTTC
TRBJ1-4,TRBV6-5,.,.,CASRLGGTDEKLFF,TGTGCCAGCAGATTAGGGGGAACGGATGAAAAACTGTTTTTT
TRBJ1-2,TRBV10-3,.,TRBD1,CAISNTGTGGAYGYTF,TGTGCCATCAGCAATACCGGGACAGGGGGCGCTTATGGCTACACCTTC
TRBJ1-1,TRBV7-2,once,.,CASSWRVQVTEAFF,TGTGCCAGCAGCTGGAGGGTACAGGTCACTGAAGCTTTCTTT
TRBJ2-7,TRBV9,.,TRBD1,CASSAGQSSYEQYF,TGTGCCAGCAGCGCGGGACAGAGCTCCTACGAGCAGTACTTC
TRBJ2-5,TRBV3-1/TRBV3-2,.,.,CASSQEQGLETQYF,TGTGCCAGCAGCCAAGAGCAGGGGCTGGAGACCCAGTACTTC
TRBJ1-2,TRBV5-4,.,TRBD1,CASSTGQLNYGYTF,TGTGCCAGCAGTACGGGACAGCTTAACTATGGCTACACCTTC
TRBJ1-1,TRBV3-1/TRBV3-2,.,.,CASSQQQGTEAFF,TGTGCCAGCAGCCAACAGCAGGGGACTGAAGCTTTCTTT
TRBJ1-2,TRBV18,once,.,CASSPEHLDSYGYTF,TGTGCCAGCTCACCTGAACACCTCGATTCCTATGGCTACACCTTC
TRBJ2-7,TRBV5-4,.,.,CASSLRGGEQYF,TGTGCCAGCAGCTTAAGGGGTGGGGAGCAGTACTTC
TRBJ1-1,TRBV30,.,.,CACYRQQGARTEAFF,TGTGCCTGTTACCGACAACAGGGTGCGAGGACTGAAGCTTTCTTT
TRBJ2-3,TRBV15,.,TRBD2,CATSRGISGGTDTQYF,TGTGCCACCAGCAGAGGGATTAGCGGGGGTACAGATACGCAGTATTTT
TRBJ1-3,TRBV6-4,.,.,CASSDVGHQISGNTIYF,TGTGCCAGCAGTGACGTTGGACACCAAATCTCTGGAAACACCATATATTTT
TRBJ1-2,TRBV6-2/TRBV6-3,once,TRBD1,CASSDRGDGYTF,TGTGCCAGCAGTGACAGGGGGGACGGCTACACCTTC
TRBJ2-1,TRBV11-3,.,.,CASSSRDEQGREFNEQFF,TGTGCCAGCAGCTCCCGGGATGAACAGGGAAGGGAGTTCAATGAGCAGTTCTTC
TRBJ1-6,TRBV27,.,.,CASSPGVPNSPLHF,TGTGCCAGCAGCCCAGGGGTCCCTAATTCACCCCTCCACTTT
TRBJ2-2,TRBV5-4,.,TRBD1,CASSRGQGYGGELFF,TGTGCCAGCAGCCGGGGACAGGGTTATGGCGGGGAGCTGTTTTTT